What follows are 4 T cell receptor beta chains derived from one specimen sequenced in a study of cytomegalovirus exposure and HLA in healthy donors. The PCR used 60 Vbeta and 13 Jbeta primers. Sequencing used immunoSEQ multiplex PCR; TCRdb keeps in-frame clones, though not all of them. The sample records 120,000 or so clones, around 82% being singletons. Input material: PBMCs. The receptor set was obtained from a man aged 25 to 40 in good health and CMV-seropositive.

This chain connects TRBV30 to TRBJ2-1, with a tentative D call TRBD2 (6 bases). The CDR3 sequence is 12 residues long. The V gene lost 5 bases and the J gene lost 9 bases, with 14 bases spanning the gap. Germline-derived CDR1 and CDR2 are GTSNPN and SVGIG (reference sequence). The CDR3 sequence: CAWGGTPVEQFF. In DNA, the CDR3 is TGTGCCTGGGGAGGGACCCCGGTTGAGCAGTTCTTC.

CDR3 DNA: TGTGCCAGCAGCTTGCGTCGGGGAGGGGAGGTTGGCACCGGGGAGCTGTTTTTT. Its protein is CASSLRRGGEVGTGELFF. The chain couples TRBV13 to TRBJ2-2, with 7 nucleotides matching TRBD2. Per germline, CDR1 PRHDT and CDR2 FYEKMQ (reference sequence). The CDR3 has 18 residues. The V and J ends lost 3 bases and 4 bases, in that order; junction bases with no gene match: 14. The whole variable domain, filled in from reference TRBV13 and TRBJ2-2, reads AAGVIQSPRHLIKEKRETATLKCYPIPRHDTVYWYQQGPGQDPQFLISFYEKMQSDKGSIPDRFSAQQFSDYHSELNMSSLELGDSALYFCASSLRRGGEVGTGELFFGEGSRLTVL.

The chain links TRBV28 to TRBJ1-3; 7 bases line up with TRBD1. V shed 3 bases, J shed 2 bases, and the junction held 4 bases outside the gene matches. Germline CDR1 reads MDHEN; CDR2 reads SYDVKM. The length of the CDR3 is 15 residues. The CDR3 bases are TGTGCCAGCAGTTTCGGAGGGGGCACTGGAAACACCATATATTTT. Its translation is CASSFGGGTGNTIYF. The complete variable domain, with remaining parts taken from reference TRBV28 and TRBJ1-3, reads DVKVTQSSRYLVKRTGEKVFLECVQDMDHENMFWYRQDPGLGLRLIYFSYDVKMKEKGDIPEGYSVSREKKERFSLILESASTNQTSMYLCASSFGGGTGNTIYFGEGSWLTVV.

The rearrangement uses TRBV7-9 and TRBJ2-7; TRBD1 is a possible D gene (6 bases). Trimming took 5 bases from V and 5 from J, leaving 10 bases between them. The CDR3 covers 12 residues. CDR1 and CDR2 (germline): SEHNR, FQNEAQ (reference sequence). The CDR3 loop reads CASSPWDNEQYF. The CDR3 region has the DNA TGTGCCAGCAGCCCCTGGGACAACGAGCAGTACTTC.